This T cell receptor (beta chain) originates from a study of blood T cell repertoires in COVID-19. This CDR3 region has 18 residues. CDR1 is LGHDT and CDR2 is YNNKEL in the germline V gene (reference sequence). V shed 4 bases, J shed 0 bases, and the junction held 11 bases outside the gene matches. This table comes from immunoSEQ multiplex PCR, and its TCRdb copy is limited to in-frame clones, with some not included. This sample has about 180,000 clones, with over 75% found just once. V and J are TRBV3-1 (or the pseudogene TRBV3-2) and TRBJ1-3; 8 bases fit TRBD1. The source is a person between 70 and 80 years old with COVID-19, enrolled during active disease. The sample taken for sequencing was peripheral blood. The CDR3 sequence is CASSLITGTGSSGNTIYF. For the CDR3, the DNA is TGTGCCAGCAGCCTAATTACCGGGACAGGTTCCTCTGGAAACACCATATATTTT.